This T cell receptor beta chain was recovered during a study of blood T cells in healthy people across ages. Trimming stripped 4 bases from V and 5 bases from J, with 12 bases between. Germline V CDR1 and CDR2: SGHVS, FQNEAQ. The CDR3 consists of 14 residues. A few counts support this clonotype. Primed by a sample-barcoded 5' primer and a J-beta primer mix, a second PCR proceeded for about 6 to 11 cycles. TCRdb ran MiXCR on the 5' RACE reads and lists one entry per CDR3 protein. Altogether under 1,100,000 distinct CDR3 sequences are present, about 23% being singletons, with the ten largest covering around 0.75%. These data were also filed under a second study, of T cells of mothers and their children.

The sample taken for sequencing was blood. The receptor was isolated from a girl aged 2-10 years in good health. The chain recombines TRBV7-8 with TRBJ2-1; tentative D call: TRBD1 (6 bases). In DNA, the CDR3 is TGTGCCAGCAGCTACGGACAGATTAACAATGAGCAGTTCTTC. This gives the protein CASSYGQINNEQFF. Full variable domain (rest looked up from reference TRBV7-8 and TRBJ2-1): GAGVSQSPRYKVAKRGQDVALRCDPISGHVSLFWYQQALGQGPEFLTYFQNEAQLDKSGLPSDRFFAERPEGSVSTLKIQRTQQEDSAVYLCASSYGQINNEQFFGPGTRLTVL.